These 32 T cell receptor beta chains came from one sample sequenced in a study of blood T cell repertoires in COVID-19. Repertoires were generated with immunoSEQ multiplex PCR, while TCRdb's copy carries only in-frame clones and drops some. The profile shows 250,000 to 350,000 clones, 80% to 90% of them singletons. Sequences were obtained from PBMCs or T cells enriched from blood (not recorded which). The receptors originated from a woman in her thirties who had recovered from COVID-19.

This sequence joins TRBV2 and TRBJ2-3, with a weak D call TRBD2 (6 bases). The CDR3 spans 16 residues. Trimming cost V 0 bases and J 3 bases, with 13 bases left between them. The germline V gene has CDR1 SNHLY and CDR2 FYNNEI. The CDR3 region is CASSEAYGGGTDTQYF. CDR3 nucleotides: TGTGCCAGCAGTGAAGCGTATGGGGGAGGAACAGATACGCAGTATTTT.

This chain links TRBV7-2 with TRBJ2-3; D is possibly TRBD2 (6 bases). The germline V gene has CDR1 SGHTA and CDR2 FQGNSA. Trimming stripped 1 base from V and 0 bases from J, with 8 bases between. This CDR3 has 15 residues. CDR3 bases: TGTGCCAGCAGCTTAGGCGGGAAAAGCACAGATACGCAGTATTTT. This translates into CASSLGGKSTDTQYF.

With respect to this clone: The same CDR3 arises from other DNA sequences in this sample as well. V is TRBV27 and J is TRBJ1-1; D is undetermined. The CDR3 is 13 residues long. Germline CDR1 reads MNHEY; CDR2 reads SMNVEV (reference sequence). Trimming shortened V by 3 bases and J by 1 base, and 6 bases separated the two germline ends. The CDR3 DNA reads as TGTGCCAGCAGTTTCGAGGGGAACACTGAAGCTTTCTTT. Translation gives CASSFEGNTEAFF.

The rearrangement joins TRBV6-2 or TRBV6-3 to TRBJ2-5, with D unclear. Trimming took off 5 bases at V and 1 base at J, with 11 bases between the two ends. CDR3 length: 14 residues. Germline loops: CDR1 MNHEY, CDR2 SVGEGT. Written as DNA, the CDR3 is TGTGCCAGCAGTACTCTGGAGATCCAAGAGACCCAGTACTTC. It specifies CASSTLEIQETQYF.

The chain is built from TRBV15 and TRBJ2-7; tentatively, D is TRBD2 (5 bases). The CDR3 spans 13 residues. V was shortened by 4 bases and J by 0 bases, with 7 bases between the two germline ends. From germline, CDR1 is LNHNV and CDR2 YYDKDF (reference sequence). The CDR3 sequence is CATSKGDSYEQYF. Written as DNA, the CDR3 is TGTGCCACCAGCAAGGGAGACTCCTACGAGCAGTACTTC.

The chain links TRBV28 to TRBJ1-1; 10 positions match TRBD1. V lost 10 bases to trimming and J lost 7 bases; unmatched junction nucleotides: 12. The CDR3 has 14 amino acids. Germline V gives CDR1 MDHEN, CDR2 SYDVKM. CDR3 in DNA: TGTGCCATCAAGAGGGGGACAGGGGACGTTGAAGCTTTCTTT. Protein sequence: CAIKRGTGDVEAFF.

This chain uses TRBV14 with TRBJ2-2; 8 nucleotides match TRBD1. Trimming removed 2 bases from V and 3 bases from J; junction bases left unmatched: 2. This CDR3 is 15 amino acids long. CDR1 and CDR2 from the germline V gene are SGHDN and FVKESK. The CDR3 coding sequence is TGTGCCAGCAGCCAACTACAGGGGGACACCGGGGAGCTGTTTTTT. Its protein is CASSQLQGDTGELFF.

For this clone: The sample has other DNA sequences that encode this CDR3 too. The chain carries TRBV28 and TRBJ2-2, with D possibly matching TRBD2 (7 bases). Trimming took off 6 bases at V and 1 base at J, with 18 bases between the two ends. This CDR3 comprises 17 residues. The germline V gene has CDR1 MDHEN and CDR2 SYDVKM. The CDR3 region is CASSARRGGRNTGELFF. In nucleotides, the CDR3 is TGTGCCAGCAGCGCTAGAAGGGGGGGGCGGAACACCGGGGAGCTGTTTTTT.

This clone was seen a few times. The V and J genes are TRBV13 and TRBJ1-2; 7 positions agree with TRBD1. The CDR3 sequence is 15 residues long. Germline V lookup: CDR1 PRHDT, CDR2 FYEKMQ (reference sequence). The trim removed 4 bases at V and 0 bases at J, leaving 5 bases unmatched. For the CDR3, the DNA is TGTGCCAGCAGCTACCCGACAGGGACTAACTATGGCTACACCTTC. It specifies CASSYPTGTNYGYTF.

The J gene is TRBJ1-1, the V gene TRBV9, with 12 bases lining up with TRBD1. This CDR3 contains 18 residues. V shed 0 bases, J shed 1 base, and the junction held 7 bases outside the gene matches. Germline values: CDR1 SGDLS, CDR2 YYNGEE. DNA of the CDR3: TGTGCCAGCAGCGTAGCAGGGACAGGGGGCCGGGGGAACACTGAAGCTTTCTTT. Encoded protein: CASSVAGTGGRGNTEAFF.

This clone was seen only a few times. The V gene is TRBV30, the J gene TRBJ1-5, with unresolved D. With 5 bases removed from V and 6 bases from J, the gap between germline ends came to 11 bases. The CDR3 length is 12 residues. Germline CDR1 GTSNPN, CDR2 SVGIG (reference sequence). CDR3 sequence (DNA): TGTGCCTGGGGAGGAACGGGTCAGCCCCAGCATTTT. Translated: CAWGGTGQPQHF.

In this sample, this clone turned up a few times. This rearrangement joins TRBV27 to TRBJ1-5; D perhaps matches TRBD1 (6 bases). With 4 bases removed from V and 3 bases from J, the gap between germline ends came to 13 bases. The germline CDR1 and CDR2 sequences are MNHEY and SMNVEV (reference sequence). This CDR3 is 15 amino acids long. The CDR3, as DNA: TGTGCCAGCAGTTCCTCCGGGACAACCAATCAGCCCCAGCATTTT. It yields the protein CASSSSGTTNQPQHF.

The chain is built from TRBV5-4 and TRBJ2-5; TRBD2 might be the D (7 bases). The CDR3 loop spans 14 amino acids. CDR1 is SGHNT, CDR2 YYREEE, per germline (reference sequence). V was trimmed by 1 base and J by 5 bases, leaving 12 bases between them. The CDR3 is CASSLWGGRETQYF. The DNA for the CDR3 is TGTGCCAGCAGCTTGTGGGGGGGCCGCGAGACCCAGTACTTC.

This clone was observed a single time. V is TRBV5-6 and J is TRBJ1-5; the D gene is possibly TRBD1 (5 bases). Trimming stripped 4 bases from V and 4 bases from J, with 21 bases between. From germline, CDR1 is SGHDT and CDR2 YYEEEE. CDR3 size: 17 residues. CDR3 bases: TGTGCCAGCAGCCCGGGCCCATCAGGGTTTCTTAATCAGCCCCAGCATTTT. Translation gives CASSPGPSGFLNQPQHF.

The chain has TRBV9 and TRBJ2-2; TRBD2 matches at 13 bases. The CDR3 extends over 17 amino acids. After removal of 4 bases from V and 5 bases from J, the junction contained 8 bases not matched to a gene. Germline V gene lookup returns CDR1 SGDLS and CDR2 YYNGEE. This chain's CDR3 is CASSQLAGGLFTGELFF. CDR3 nucleotide sequence: TGTGCCAGCAGCCAACTAGCGGGAGGGTTATTTACCGGGGAGCTGTTTTTT.

This chain joins TRBV28 and TRBJ1-4, with D hard to call. The germline V gene has CDR1 MDHEN and CDR2 SYDVKM. The CDR3 runs to 15 residues. V was cut by 2 bases and J by 7 bases, with 14 bases left in between. This CDR3 reads CASSLGEGKGEKLFF. The DNA for the CDR3 is TGTGCCAGCAGTTTAGGGGAGGGTAAGGGTGAAAAACTGTTTTTT.

This clone was seen only once. The chain uses TRBV6-5 and TRBJ2-1; 7 positions match TRBD1. Trimming removed 2 bases from V and 10 bases from J; junction bases left unmatched: 14. Germline CDR1 is MNHEY and CDR2 is SVGAGI. The CDR3 is made up of 16 amino acids. The CDR3 coding sequence is TGTGCCAGCAGTTACGATGTTTTCACAGGGGTAGGGGAGCAGTTCTTC. Its protein is CASSYDVFTGVGEQFF.

This clone was counted a single time. The chain combines TRBV7-7 with TRBJ1-1, with D perhaps matching TRBD1 (5 bases). The CDR3 runs 19 residues. Trimming removed 7 bases at V and 1 base at J, with 28 bases between. The germline V gene has CDR1 SSHAT and CDR2 FNYEAQ (reference sequence). The CDR3 protein is CASIEAWQTGGYRNTEAFF. The DNA of the CDR3 is TGTGCCAGCATCGAAGCTTGGCAAACCGGGGGGTACCGGAACACTGAAGCTTTCTTT. Filled out from reference TRBV7-7 and TRBJ1-1, the complete variable domain reads GAGVSQSPRYKVTKRGQDVTLRCDPISSHATLYWYQQALGQGPEFLTYFNYEAQPDKSGLPSDRFSAERPEGSISTLTIQRTEQRDSAMYRCASIEAWQTGGYRNTEAFFGQGTRLTVV.

The chain recombines TRBV7-9 with TRBJ2-5, with TRBD2 as a possible D gene (6 bases). The germline CDR1 and CDR2 sequences are SEHNR and FQNEAQ (reference sequence). The germline V and J ends were trimmed by 5 bases and 4 bases, with 17 bases remaining between them. The CDR3 loop spans 15 amino acids. CDR3 amino acids: CASSIGGTGSETQYF. In DNA form, the CDR3 reads TGTGCCAGCAGCATTGGCGGGACCGGGTCAGAGACCCAGTACTTC.

The V and J genes are TRBV28 and TRBJ2-7, with 10 bases matching TRBD1. After removal of 8 bases from V and 2 bases from J, the junction contained 9 bases not matched to a gene. The CDR3 length is 15 residues. The V gene's germline CDR1 is MDHEN and CDR2 SYDVKM. The CDR3 region is CASVVGTGVPYEQYF. The CDR3, as DNA: TGTGCCAGCGTTGTCGGGACAGGGGTTCCCTACGAGCAGTACTTC.

This clone was counted once. The gene calls are TRBV28 and TRBJ2-7; 8 bases are shared with TRBD1. The CDR3 is 13 amino acids. CDR1 MDHEN and CDR2 SYDVKM come from the germline V gene. The V segment lost 5 bases and the J segment 6 bases; nucleotides outside the gene matches: 6. The CDR3 bases are TGTGCCAGCAGTAACATTGACAGGGGCGAGCAGTACTTC. This encodes CASSNIDRGEQYF.

The chain is built from TRBV2 and TRBJ2-5, with 10 bases aligning to TRBD2. CDR1 and CDR2 (germline): SNHLY, FYNNEI. The CDR3 contains 17 residues. Losses at the gene ends were 0 bases for V and 4 bases for J; bases not matched to a gene: 8. CDR3 in DNA: TGTGCCAGCAGTGAAGCGCCGGGACTAGCGATGGGAGAGACCCAGTACTTC. It codes for CASSEAPGLAMGETQYF.

This chain joins TRBV7-9 and TRBJ1-1; perhaps TRBD1 as D (6 bases). CDR3 length: 14 residues. Trimming took 5 bases from V and 0 from J, leaving 10 bases between them. Germline CDR1 SEHNR, CDR2 FQNEAQ (reference sequence). The CDR3 protein is CASSPDSLNTEAFF. In nucleotides, the CDR3 is TGTGCCAGCAGCCCGGACAGTTTGAACACTGAAGCTTTCTTT.

This clone was detected a few times. V gene TRBV11-2 combines with J gene TRBJ1-6, with D hard to call. This CDR3 comprises 15 residues. The V gene lost 5 bases and the J gene lost 7 bases, with 15 bases spanning the gap. Germline loops: CDR1 SGHAT, CDR2 FQNNGV. The CDR3 DNA sequence: TGTGCCAGCAGCCCCTCTCCGGGATCCAATTCACCCCTCCACTTT. It encodes CASSPSPGSNSPLHF.

This sequence joins TRBV5-1 and TRBJ2-3, with unresolved D. Germline CDR1 is SGHRS and CDR2 is YFSETQ. The CDR3 spans 15 residues. Trimming left V 0 bases short and J 0 bases short, with 8 bases between. The CDR3 loop is CASSLVAESTDTQYF. In nucleotides, the CDR3 is TGCGCCAGCAGCTTGGTTGCGGAGAGCACAGATACGCAGTATTTT.

The V call is TRBV24-1, the J call TRBJ1-1, with a weak D call TRBD1 (5 bases). V was clipped by 4 bases and J by 5 bases, with 10 bases between them. Germline assignment: CDR1 KGHDR and CDR2 SFDVKD. This CDR3 is built from 13 residues. Here the CDR3 reads CATSEGGVTEAFF. The CDR3 DNA follows: TGTGCCACCAGTGAGGGAGGGGTAACTGAAGCTTTCTTT.

The rearrangement uses TRBV7-9 and TRBJ2-1; 10 nucleotides match TRBD1. The CDR3 spans 14 residues. Germline V lookup: CDR1 SEHNR, CDR2 FQNEAQ (reference sequence). After removal of 4 bases from V and 7 bases from J, the junction contained 4 bases not matched to a gene. The CDR3 nucleotides read TGTGCCAGCAGCTCCCGGACAGGGGGGAATGAGCAGTTCTTC. Translating gives CASSSRTGGNEQFF.

V is TRBV5-1 and J is TRBJ2-5; 8 bases agree with TRBD2. The length of the CDR3 is 14 residues. The V gene end was trimmed by 4 bases and the J gene end by 4 bases; junction bases not matched to a gene: 6. CDR1 is SGHRS and CDR2 is YFSETQ in the germline V gene. The CDR3 coding sequence is TGCGCCAGCAGCGTAGCGGGGATCGGAGAGACCCAGTACTTC. It is translated as CASSVAGIGETQYF.

V is TRBV27 and J is TRBJ2-5, with 11 bases matching TRBD2. V gave up 5 bases and J gave up 5 bases; unmatched junction bases: 22. Germline lookup yields CDR1 MNHEY and CDR2 SMNVEV (reference sequence). This CDR3 is built from 20 residues. The CDR3 DNA is TGTGCCAGCAGTCTTAGCCCCTTTAGCGGGGGGGCGGGTGGTTTGGAGACCCAGTACTTC. Residues: CASSLSPFSGGAGGLETQYF.

The V gene is TRBV7-6, the J gene TRBJ1-3; 7 nucleotides align to TRBD1. CDR1 and CDR2 from the germline V gene are SGHVS and FNYEAQ. This CDR3 has 17 amino acids. With V trimmed by 5 bases and J by 0 bases, 10 bases remained unmatched. CDR3 region: CASSLGTAIYSGNTIYF. The CDR3 nucleotides read TGTGCCAGCAGCCTAGGGACAGCTATATACTCTGGAAACACCATATATTTT.

V is TRBV5-1 and J is TRBJ1-3; possible D gene TRBD1, 6 bases. In germline, CDR1 is SGHRS, CDR2 YFSETQ. This CDR3 has 15 residues. Trimming pared 0 bases from V and 4 bases from J, leaving 11 bases between. CDR3 DNA sequence: TGCGCCAGCAGCTTGGGCACAGGGCAAGGAAACACCATATATTTT. Residues: CASSLGTGQGNTIYF.

The V call is TRBV10-1, the J call TRBJ2-5; 7 bases are shared with TRBD2. The J segment lost 1 base and the V segment lost 5 bases, leaving 7 bases of the junction unmatched. Germline V gene data show CDR1 as WNHNN and CDR2 as SYGVQD (reference sequence). The CDR3 consists of 15 residues. The CDR3 DNA reads as TGCGCCAGCAGTCCCGGACTAGACCTCCAAGAGACCCAGTACTTC. This codes for CASSPGLDLQETQYF.